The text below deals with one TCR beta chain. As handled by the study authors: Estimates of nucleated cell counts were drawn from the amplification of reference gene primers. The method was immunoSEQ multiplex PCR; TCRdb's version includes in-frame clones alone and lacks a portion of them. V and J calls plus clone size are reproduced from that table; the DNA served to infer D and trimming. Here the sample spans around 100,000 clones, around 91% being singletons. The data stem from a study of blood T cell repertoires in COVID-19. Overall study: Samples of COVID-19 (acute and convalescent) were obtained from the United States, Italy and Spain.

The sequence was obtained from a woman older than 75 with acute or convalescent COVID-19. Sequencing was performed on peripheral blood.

This chain's CDR3 is CASSRGEARTGAEAFF. CDR3 nucleotide sequence: TGTGCCAGCTCCCGGGGGGAGGCGCGAACCGGGGCTGAAGCTTTCTTT. The chain has TRBV18 and TRBJ1-1, with D possibly being TRBD1 (5 bases). V was trimmed by 6 bases and J by 6 bases, leaving 23 bases between them. This CDR3 region has 16 residues. Germline values: CDR1 KGHSH, CDR2 LQKENI.